This T cell receptor (beta chain) came from a study of blood T cells in healthy people across ages. Findings and caveats of the study: Changes in expanded clonotypes were possibly confounded, as the CMV status of donors was unknown. Both higher diversity and more naive CD4+ cells marked long-lived donors when set against aged donors.

The CDR3 runs to 15 residues. Looked up from germline, CDR1 is DFQATT and CDR2 is SNEGSKA (reference sequence). Trimming took 5 bases from V and 7 from J; bases not matched to a gene: 13. To note about this clonotype: Its antigen is not known.

A second PCR, run for about 7 to 11 cycles, used a sample-barcoded 5' primer plus a J-beta primer mix. Every molecule of cDNA carried a tag from a template-switch adaptor with 12 random nucleotides. Each CDR3 protein is one row after TCRdb ran MiXCR on the 5' RACE reads. This sample has approximately 800,000 distinct CDR3 sequences, with about 36% found just once. The clonotype was recovered from a man younger than 35 in good health. The V gene is TRBV20-1, the J gene TRBJ2-1; 8 bases are shared with TRBD2. Material for sequencing was blood. CDR3: CSAGLSGGFRNEQFF. CDR3 coding DNA: TGCAGTGCTGGGTTAAGCGGGGGCTTTAGAAATGAGCAGTTCTTC.